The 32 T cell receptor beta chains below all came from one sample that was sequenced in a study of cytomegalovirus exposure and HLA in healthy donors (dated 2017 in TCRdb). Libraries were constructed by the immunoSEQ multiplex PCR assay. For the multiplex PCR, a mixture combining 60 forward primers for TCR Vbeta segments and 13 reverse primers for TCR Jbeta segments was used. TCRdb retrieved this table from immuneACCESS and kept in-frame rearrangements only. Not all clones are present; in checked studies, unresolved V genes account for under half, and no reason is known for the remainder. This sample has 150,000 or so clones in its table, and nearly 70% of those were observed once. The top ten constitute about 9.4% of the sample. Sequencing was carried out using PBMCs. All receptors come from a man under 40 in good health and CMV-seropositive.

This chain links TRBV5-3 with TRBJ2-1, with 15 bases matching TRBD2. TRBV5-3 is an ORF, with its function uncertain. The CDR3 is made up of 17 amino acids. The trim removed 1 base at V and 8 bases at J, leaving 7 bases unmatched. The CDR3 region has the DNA TGTGCCAGAAGCTTGACCCGCCGGACTAGCGGGAGGGATGAGCAGTTCTTC. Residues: CARSLTRRTSGRDEQFF.

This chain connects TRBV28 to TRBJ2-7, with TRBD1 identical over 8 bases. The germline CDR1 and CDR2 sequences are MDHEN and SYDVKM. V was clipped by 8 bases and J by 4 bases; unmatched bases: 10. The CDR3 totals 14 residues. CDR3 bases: TGTGCCAGCGCACTCCGGGACAGGCTATACGAGCAGTACTTC. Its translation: CASALRDRLYEQYF.

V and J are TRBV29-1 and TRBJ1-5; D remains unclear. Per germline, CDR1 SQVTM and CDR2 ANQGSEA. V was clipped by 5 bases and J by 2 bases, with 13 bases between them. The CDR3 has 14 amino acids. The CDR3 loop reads CSVRAGPGNQPQHF. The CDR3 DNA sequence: TGCAGCGTTAGGGCGGGTCCTGGCAATCAGCCCCAGCATTTT. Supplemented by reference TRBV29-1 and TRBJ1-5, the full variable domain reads SAVISQKPSRDICQRGTSLTIQCQVDSQVTMMFWYRQQPGQSLTLIATANQGSEATYESGFVIDKFPISRPNLTFSTLTVSNMSPEDSSIYLCSVRAGPGNQPQHFGDGTRLSIL.

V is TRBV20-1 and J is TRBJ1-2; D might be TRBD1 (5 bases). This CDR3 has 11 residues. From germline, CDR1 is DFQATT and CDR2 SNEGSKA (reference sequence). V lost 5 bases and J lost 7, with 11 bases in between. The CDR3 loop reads CSAFPGSGYTF. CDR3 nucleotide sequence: TGCAGTGCTTTTCCAGGGTCTGGCTACACCTTC.

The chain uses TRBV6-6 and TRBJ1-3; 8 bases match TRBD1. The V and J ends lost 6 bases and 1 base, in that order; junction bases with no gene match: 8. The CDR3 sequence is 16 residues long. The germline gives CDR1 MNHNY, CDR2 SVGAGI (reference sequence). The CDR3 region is CASRPDRGLSGNTIYF. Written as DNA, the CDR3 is TGTGCCAGCAGGCCCGACAGGGGATTATCTGGAAACACCATATATTTT.

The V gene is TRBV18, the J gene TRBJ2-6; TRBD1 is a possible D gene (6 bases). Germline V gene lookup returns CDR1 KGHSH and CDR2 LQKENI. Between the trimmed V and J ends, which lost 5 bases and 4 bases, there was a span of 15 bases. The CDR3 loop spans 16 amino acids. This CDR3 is CASSSTQGTGANVLTF. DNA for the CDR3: TGTGCCAGCTCATCGACTCAGGGGACCGGGGCCAACGTCCTGACTTTC.

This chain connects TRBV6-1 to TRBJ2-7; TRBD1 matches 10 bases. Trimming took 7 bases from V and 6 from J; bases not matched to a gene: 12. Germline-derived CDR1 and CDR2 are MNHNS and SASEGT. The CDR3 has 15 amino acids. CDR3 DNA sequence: TGTGCCAGCACCCCTTTGGGACAGGGGAGATCCGAGCAGTACTTC. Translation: CASTPLGQGRSEQYF.

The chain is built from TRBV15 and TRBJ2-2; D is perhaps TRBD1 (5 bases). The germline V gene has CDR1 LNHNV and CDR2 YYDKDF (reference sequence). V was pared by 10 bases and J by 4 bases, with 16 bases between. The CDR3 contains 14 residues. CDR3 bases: TGTGCCAGCCGACCCTCGGACATCACCGGGGAGCTGTTTTTT. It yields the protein CASRPSDITGELFF.

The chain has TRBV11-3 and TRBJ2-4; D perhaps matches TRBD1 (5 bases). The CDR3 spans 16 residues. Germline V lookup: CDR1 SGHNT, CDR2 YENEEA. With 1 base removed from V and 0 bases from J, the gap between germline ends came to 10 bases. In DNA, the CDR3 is TGTGCCAGCAGCTTAGGGGGCTCACTAGCCAAAAACATTCAGTACTTC. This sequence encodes CASSLGGSLAKNIQYF.

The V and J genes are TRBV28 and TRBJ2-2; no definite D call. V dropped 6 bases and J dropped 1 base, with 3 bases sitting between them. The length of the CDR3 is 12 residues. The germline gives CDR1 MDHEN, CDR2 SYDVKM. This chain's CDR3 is CASRQNTGELFF. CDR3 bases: TGTGCCAGCAGACAGAACACCGGGGAGCTGTTTTTT. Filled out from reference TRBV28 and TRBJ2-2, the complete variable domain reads DVKVTQSSRYLVKRTGEKVFLECVQDMDHENMFWYRQDPGLGLRLIYFSYDVKMKEKGDIPEGYSVSREKKERFSLILESASTNQTSMYLCASRQNTGELFFGEGSRLTVL.

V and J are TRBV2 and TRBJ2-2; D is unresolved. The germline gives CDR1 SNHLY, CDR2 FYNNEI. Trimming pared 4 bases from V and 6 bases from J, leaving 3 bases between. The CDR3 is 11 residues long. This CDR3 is CASSGAGELFF. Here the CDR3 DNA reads TGTGCCAGCAGTGGAGCCGGGGAGCTGTTTTTT.

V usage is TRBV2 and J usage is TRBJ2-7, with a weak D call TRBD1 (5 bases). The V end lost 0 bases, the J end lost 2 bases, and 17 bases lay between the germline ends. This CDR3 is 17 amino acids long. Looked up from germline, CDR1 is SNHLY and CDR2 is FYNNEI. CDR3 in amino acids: CASSEALAWTYTYEQYF. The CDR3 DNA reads TGTGCCAGCAGTGAAGCGCTTGCGTGGACATATACCTACGAGCAGTACTTC.

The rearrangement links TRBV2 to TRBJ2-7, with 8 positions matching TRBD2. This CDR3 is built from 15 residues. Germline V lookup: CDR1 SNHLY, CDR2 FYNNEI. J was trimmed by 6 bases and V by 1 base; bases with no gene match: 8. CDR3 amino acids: CASSEESGSRVEQYF. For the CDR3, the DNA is TGTGCCAGCAGTGAAGAGAGCGGGAGTAGAGTCGAGCAGTACTTC. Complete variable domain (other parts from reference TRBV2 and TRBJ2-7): EPEVTQTPSHQVTQMGQEVILRCVPISNHLYFYWYRQILGQKVEFLVSFYNNEISEKSEIFDDQFSVERPDGSNFTLKIRSTKLEDSAMYFCASSEESGSRVEQYFGPGTRLTVT.

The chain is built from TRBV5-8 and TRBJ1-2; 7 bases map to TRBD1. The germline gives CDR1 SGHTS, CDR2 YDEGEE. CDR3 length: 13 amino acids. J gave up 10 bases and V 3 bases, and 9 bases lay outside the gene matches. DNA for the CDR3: TGTGCCAGCAGCTCTGGGGACAGAGACTTCTACACCTTC. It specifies CASSSGDRDFYTF.

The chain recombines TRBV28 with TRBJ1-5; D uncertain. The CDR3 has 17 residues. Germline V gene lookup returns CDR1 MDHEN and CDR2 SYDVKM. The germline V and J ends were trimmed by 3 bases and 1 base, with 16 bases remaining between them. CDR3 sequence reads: CASSFGEFVISNQPQHF. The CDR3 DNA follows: TGTGCCAGCAGTTTCGGTGAGTTCGTAATAAGCAATCAGCCCCAGCATTTT.

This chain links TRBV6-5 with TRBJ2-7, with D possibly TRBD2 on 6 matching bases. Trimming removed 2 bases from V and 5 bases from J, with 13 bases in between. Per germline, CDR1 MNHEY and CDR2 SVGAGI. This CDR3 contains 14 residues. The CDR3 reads CASSYVGSQNEQYF. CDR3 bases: TGTGCCAGCAGTTACGTCGGGAGTCAGAACGAGCAGTACTTC.

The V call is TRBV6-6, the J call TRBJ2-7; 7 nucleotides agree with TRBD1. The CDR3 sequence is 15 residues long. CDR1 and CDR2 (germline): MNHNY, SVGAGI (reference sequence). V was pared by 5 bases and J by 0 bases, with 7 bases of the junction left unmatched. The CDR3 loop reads CASSPQGPNSYEQYF. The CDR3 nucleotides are TGTGCCAGCAGTCCACAGGGGCCAAACTCCTACGAGCAGTACTTC.

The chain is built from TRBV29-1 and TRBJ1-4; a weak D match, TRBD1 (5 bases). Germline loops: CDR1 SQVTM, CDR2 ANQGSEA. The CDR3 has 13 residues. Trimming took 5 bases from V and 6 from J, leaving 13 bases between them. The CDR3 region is CSVRDQRDEKLFF. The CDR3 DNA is TGCAGCGTTCGGGACCAGCGGGATGAAAAACTGTTTTTT.

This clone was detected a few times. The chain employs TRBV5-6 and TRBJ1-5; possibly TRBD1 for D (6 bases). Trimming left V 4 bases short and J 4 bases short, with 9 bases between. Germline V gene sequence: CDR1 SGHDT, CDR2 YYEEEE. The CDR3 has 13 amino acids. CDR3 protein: CASSPGQNQPQHF. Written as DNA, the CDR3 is TGTGCCAGCAGCCCGGGACAAAATCAGCCCCAGCATTTT.

The CDR3 loop is CAWSGGTAHSNQPQHF. The CDR3 DNA follows: TGTGCCTGGAGTGGAGGGACAGCGCATAGCAATCAGCCCCAGCATTTT. This chain uses TRBV30 with TRBJ1-5, with 7 bases identical to TRBD1. After removal of 1 base from V and 0 bases from J, the junction contained 6 bases not matched to a gene. This CDR3 contains 16 residues. From germline, CDR1 is GTSNPN and CDR2 SVGIG (reference sequence).

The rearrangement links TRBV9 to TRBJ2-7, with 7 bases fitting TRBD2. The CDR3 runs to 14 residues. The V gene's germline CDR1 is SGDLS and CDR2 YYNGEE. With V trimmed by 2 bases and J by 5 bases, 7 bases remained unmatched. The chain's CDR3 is CASSVGGSGNEQYF. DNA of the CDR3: TGTGCCAGCAGCGTCGGCGGGAGTGGTAACGAGCAGTACTTC.

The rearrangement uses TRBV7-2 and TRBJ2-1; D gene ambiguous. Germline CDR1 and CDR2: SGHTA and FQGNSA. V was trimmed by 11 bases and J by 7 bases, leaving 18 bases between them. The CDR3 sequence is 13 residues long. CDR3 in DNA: TGTGCCCTTGGCCGACAACCAACAAATGAGCAGTTCTTC. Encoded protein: CALGRQPTNEQFF.

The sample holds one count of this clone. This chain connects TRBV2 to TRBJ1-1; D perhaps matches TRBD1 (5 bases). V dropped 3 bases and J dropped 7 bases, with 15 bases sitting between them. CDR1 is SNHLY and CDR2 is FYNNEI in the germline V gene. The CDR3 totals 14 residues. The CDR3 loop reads CASSDGAKPFEAFF. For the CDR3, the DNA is TGTGCCAGCAGTGATGGGGCTAAGCCTTTTGAAGCTTTCTTT. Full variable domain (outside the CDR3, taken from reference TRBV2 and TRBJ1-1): EPEVTQTPSHQVTQMGQEVILRCVPISNHLYFYWYRQILGQKVEFLVSFYNNEISEKSEIFDDQFSVERPDGSNFTLKIRSTKLEDSAMYFCASSDGAKPFEAFFGQGTRLTVV.

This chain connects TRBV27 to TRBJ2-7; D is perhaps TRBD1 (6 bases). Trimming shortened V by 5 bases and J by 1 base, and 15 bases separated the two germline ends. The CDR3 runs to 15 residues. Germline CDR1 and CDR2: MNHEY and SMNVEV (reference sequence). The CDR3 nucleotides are TGTGCCAGCAGTCCCCATCAGGGGCGGTCCTACGAGCAGTACTTC. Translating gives CASSPHQGRSYEQYF.

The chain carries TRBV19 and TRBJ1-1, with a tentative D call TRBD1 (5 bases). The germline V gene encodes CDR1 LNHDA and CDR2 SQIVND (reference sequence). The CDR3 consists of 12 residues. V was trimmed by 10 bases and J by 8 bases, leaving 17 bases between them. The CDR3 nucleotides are TGTGCCACTCTAAACTGGAGGGACGAAGCTTTCTTT. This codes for CATLNWRDEAFF.

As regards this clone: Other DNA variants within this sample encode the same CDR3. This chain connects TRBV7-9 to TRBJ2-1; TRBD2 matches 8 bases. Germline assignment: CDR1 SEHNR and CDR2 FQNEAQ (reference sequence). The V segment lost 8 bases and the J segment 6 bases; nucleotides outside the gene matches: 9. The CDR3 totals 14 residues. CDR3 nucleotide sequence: TGTGCCAGCTCTCTAGCGGGTGGGCCCAATGAGCAGTTCTTC. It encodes CASSLAGGPNEQFF.

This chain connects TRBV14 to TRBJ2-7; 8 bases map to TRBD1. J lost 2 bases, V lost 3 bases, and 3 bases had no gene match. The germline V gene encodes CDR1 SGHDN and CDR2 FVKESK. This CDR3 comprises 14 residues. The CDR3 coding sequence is TGTGCCAGCAGCCAGGCACAGGGGGCCTACGAGCAGTACTTC. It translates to CASSQAQGAYEQYF.

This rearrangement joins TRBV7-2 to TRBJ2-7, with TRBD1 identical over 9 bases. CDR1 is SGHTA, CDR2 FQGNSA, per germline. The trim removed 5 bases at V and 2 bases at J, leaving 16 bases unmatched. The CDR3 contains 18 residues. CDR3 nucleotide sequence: TGTGCCAGCAGCCCCCCCCACCTCCCACGGGACAGGGCCTACGAGCAGTACTTC. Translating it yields CASSPPHLPRDRAYEQYF.

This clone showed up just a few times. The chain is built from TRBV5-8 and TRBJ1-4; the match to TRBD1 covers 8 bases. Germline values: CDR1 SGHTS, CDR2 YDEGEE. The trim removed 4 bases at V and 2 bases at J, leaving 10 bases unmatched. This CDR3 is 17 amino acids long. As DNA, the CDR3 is TGTGCCAGCAGCGTACGGACAGGGACTTCGACTAATGAAAAACTGTTTTTT. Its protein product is CASSVRTGTSTNEKLFF.

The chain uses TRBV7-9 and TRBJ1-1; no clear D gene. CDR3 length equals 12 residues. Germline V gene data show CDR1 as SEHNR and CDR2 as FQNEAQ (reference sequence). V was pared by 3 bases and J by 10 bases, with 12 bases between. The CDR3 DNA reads TGTGCCAGCAGCTTTGTGGGCTTCGGAGCTTTCTTT. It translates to CASSFVGFGAFF.

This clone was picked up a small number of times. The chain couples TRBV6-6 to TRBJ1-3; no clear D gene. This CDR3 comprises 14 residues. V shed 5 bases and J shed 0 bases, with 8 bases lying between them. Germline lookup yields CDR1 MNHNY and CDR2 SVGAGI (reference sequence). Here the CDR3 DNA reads TGTGCCAGCAGTCCTACAGACTCTGGAAACACCATATATTTT. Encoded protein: CASSPTDSGNTIYF.

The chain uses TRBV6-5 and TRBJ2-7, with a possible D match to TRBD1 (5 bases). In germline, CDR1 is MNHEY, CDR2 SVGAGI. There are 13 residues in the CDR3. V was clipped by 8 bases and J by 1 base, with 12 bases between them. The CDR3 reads CASANRRSYEQYF. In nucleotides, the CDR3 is TGTGCCAGCGCGAACAGGCGATCCTACGAGCAGTACTTC.